This TCR beta chain came from a study of radiotherapy plus CTLA-4 blockade in lung cancer. For the study at large: Around 18% of enrolled patients responded objectively, and approximately 34% had disease control.

Points on this clone: Antigen: not known.

This CDR3 spans 14 amino acids. V gave up 0 bases and J gave up 4 bases, with 10 bases separating them. The germline V gene has CDR1 SGHAT and CDR2 FQNNGV. The protocol was immunoSEQ multiplex PCR, while the TCRdb copy is restricted to in-frame clones and leaves out a portion. The data hold about 110,000 clones, with about 84% observed a single time. General study results and limits: Once radiotherapy plus ipilimumab had been given, TCR clones derived from tumor expanded in blood.

Sequences were derived from peripheral blood, sampled from a patient treated with radiotherapy plus ipilimumab. The receptor was derived from a human donor with non-small cell lung cancer that progressed on radiotherapy plus ipilimumab. Some clones in this sample may be carry-over from other donors' samples. This sequence joins TRBV11-2 and TRBJ2-7; D gene uncertain. The CDR3 spells CASSLELSDYEQYF. DNA for the CDR3: TGTGCCAGCAGCTTAGAACTATCCGATTACGAGCAGTACTTC.